Sequencing of this T cell receptor (beta chain) was carried out in a study of T cell changes during pregnancy in multiple sclerosis (dated 2019 in TCRdb). Background for the entire study: The study looked at changes in the T cell repertoire across pregnancy in women with multiple sclerosis.

The library was made by the immunoSEQ multiplex PCR assay. TCRdb obtained this table from immuneACCESS and retained in-frame rearrangements with V and J assigned. These tables miss some clones; where compared with another copy, unresolved V genes account for less than half of the shortfall, and the remainder is unexplained. The sample table contains roughly 90,000 clones; only one count was recorded for under 95% of them. Around 1.8% of the sample is in the top ten clones. Note on this clone: Its antigen is unknown. Per-base qualities were not stored, and no clone one base away is much larger.

Reading the germline V gene gives CDR1 SGHRS and CDR2 YFSETQ. Taken from cysteine to phenylalanine, the CDR3 has 15 residues. The DNA shown is the 45-base CDR3, in frame from base 1. V is shortened by 0 bases, J by 0 bases, and the region joining them spans 9 bases. The receptor was isolated from a female donor in good health, enrolled as a control in a pregnancy study. Material: peripheral blood, obtained in the first trimester of pregnancy. This chain joins TRBV5-1 to TRBJ1-1; TRBD1 is a weak D gene call, 6 bases matching. In nucleotide form, the sequence is TGCGCCAGCAGCTTGGCAGGGGTTATGAACACTGAAGCTTTCTTT. Translation gives CASSLAGVMNTEAFF. The reference TRBV5-1 and TRBJ1-1 proteins fill in what lies around the CDR3, so the full variable domain reads KAGVTQTPRYLIKTRGQQVTLSCSPISGHRSVSWYQQTPGQGLQFLFEYFSETQRNKGNFPGRFSGRQFSNSRSEMNVSTLELGDSALYLCASSLAGVMNTEAFFGQGTRLTVV.